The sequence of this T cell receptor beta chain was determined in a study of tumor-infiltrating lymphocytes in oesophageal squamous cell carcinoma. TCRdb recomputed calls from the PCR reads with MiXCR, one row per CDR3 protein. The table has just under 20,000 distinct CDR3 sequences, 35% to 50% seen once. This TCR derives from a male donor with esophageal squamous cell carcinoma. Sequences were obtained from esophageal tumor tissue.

CDR3 region: CASSFENSLNSNSYEQYF. In nucleotides, the CDR3 is TGTGCCAGCAGTTTTGAGAATAGTTTGAACTCGAATTCCTACGAGCAGTACTTC. The chain links TRBV28 to TRBJ2-3; D uncertain. The J call is doubtful: the DNA matches TRBJ2-7 better. The V gene's germline CDR1 is MDHEN and CDR2 SYDVKM. The CDR3 covers 18 residues.